This entry concerns a single TCR beta chain. No count is recorded, though its frequency marks this clonotype as medium-sized (0.01 to 0.1%). Its antigen is currently not known. This sample was sequenced with an Illumina MiSeq. Following TCRdb reprocessing, every CDR3 protein sequence forms one entry, and DNA is not provided. This specimen's table enumerates 5,500 to 7,000 distinct CDR3 sequences. Under 6% of the sample goes to the ten largest clones. The CDR3 goes from the cysteine to the phenylalanine over 13 residues. The DNA is not on file. The CDR1 and CDR2 encoded by the germline V gene are SGHRS and YFSETQ. This entry comes from a study of diagnostic markers for celiac disease (TCRdb year 2020).

The TCR originated in a human donor. This table probably holds off-target reads from a library built for another chain. The sequencing input was either unsorted cells or a sorted T cell fraction (not recorded which). The rearrangement combines TRBV5-1 with TRBJ1-2; lacking DNA, the TRBD1 call made by TCRdb goes unchecked. The CDR3 in this case is CASSLSGNYGYTF.